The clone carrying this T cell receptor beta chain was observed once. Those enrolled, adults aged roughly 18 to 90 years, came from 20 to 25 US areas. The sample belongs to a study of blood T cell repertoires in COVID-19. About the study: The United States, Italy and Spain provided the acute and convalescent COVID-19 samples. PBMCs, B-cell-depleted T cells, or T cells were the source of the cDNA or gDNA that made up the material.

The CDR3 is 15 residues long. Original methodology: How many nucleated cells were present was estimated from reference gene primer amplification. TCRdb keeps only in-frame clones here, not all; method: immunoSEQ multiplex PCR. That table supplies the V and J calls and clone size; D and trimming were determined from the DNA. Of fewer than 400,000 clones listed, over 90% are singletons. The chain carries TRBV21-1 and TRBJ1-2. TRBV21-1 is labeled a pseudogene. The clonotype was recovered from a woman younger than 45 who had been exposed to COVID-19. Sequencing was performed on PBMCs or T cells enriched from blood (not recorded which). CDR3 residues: CASSKETGRNYGYTF. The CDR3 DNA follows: TGTGCCAGCAGCAAAGAAACGGGGAGGAACTATGGCTACACCTTC.